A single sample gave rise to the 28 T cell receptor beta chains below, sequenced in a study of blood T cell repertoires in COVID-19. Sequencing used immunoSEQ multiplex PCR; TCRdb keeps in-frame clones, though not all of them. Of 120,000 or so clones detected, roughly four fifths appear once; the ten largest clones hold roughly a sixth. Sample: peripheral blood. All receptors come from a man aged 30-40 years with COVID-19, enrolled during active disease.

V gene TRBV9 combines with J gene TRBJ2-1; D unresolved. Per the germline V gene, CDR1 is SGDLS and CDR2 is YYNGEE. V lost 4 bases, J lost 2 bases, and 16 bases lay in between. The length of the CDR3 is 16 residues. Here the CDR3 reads CASSPGARIAYNEQFF. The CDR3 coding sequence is TGTGCCAGCAGCCCTGGAGCAAGGATCGCCTACAATGAGCAGTTCTTC.

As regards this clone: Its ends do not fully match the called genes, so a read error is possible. The CDR3 sequence: CASSEGGF. As DNA, the CDR3 is TGCGCCAGCAGCGAAGGAGGCTTC. This chain joins TRBV5-1 and TRBJ1-2; D is ambiguous. The germline V gene has CDR1 SGHRS and CDR2 YFSETQ. This CDR3 has 8 residues.

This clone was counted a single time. The CDR3 coding sequence is TGTGCCAGCAGCCTTGGACTAGCGGGGTCAGCAGGTACGCAGTATTTT. Protein: CASSLGLAGSAGTQYF. V and J are TRBV28 and TRBJ2-3, with 12 bases lining up with TRBD2. V shed 6 bases, J shed 8 bases, and the junction held 12 bases outside the gene matches. CDR1 and CDR2 (germline): MDHEN, SYDVKM. The CDR3 has 16 amino acids.

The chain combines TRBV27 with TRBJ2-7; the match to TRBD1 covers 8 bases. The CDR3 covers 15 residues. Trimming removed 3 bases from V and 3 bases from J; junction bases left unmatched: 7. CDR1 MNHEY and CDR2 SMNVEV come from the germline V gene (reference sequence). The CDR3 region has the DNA TGTGCCAGCAGTTTTCGGGACAGGAGTGTCTACGAGCAGTACTTC. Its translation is CASSFRDRSVYEQYF.

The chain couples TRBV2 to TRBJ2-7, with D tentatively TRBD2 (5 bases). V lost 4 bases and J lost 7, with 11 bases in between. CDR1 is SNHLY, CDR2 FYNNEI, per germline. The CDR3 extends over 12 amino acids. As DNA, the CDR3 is TGTGCCAGCAGTGGGTTGCGAGGGGAGCAGTACTTC. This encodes CASSGLRGEQYF.

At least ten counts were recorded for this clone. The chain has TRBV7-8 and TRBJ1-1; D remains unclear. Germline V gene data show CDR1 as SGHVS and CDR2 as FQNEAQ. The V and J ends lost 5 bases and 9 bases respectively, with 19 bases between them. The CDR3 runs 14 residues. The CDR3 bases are TGTGCCAGCAGCCTACAGCTAGAGGGAAGGCAAGCTTTCTTT. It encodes CASSLQLEGRQAFF.

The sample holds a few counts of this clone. The CDR3 bases are TGTGCCAGCAGACTCATCGACACTCCGCTCCTTGGCTACACCTTC. Translating it yields CASRLIDTPLLGYTF. This chain links TRBV6-6 with TRBJ1-2; D gene ambiguous. The V end lost 6 bases, the J end lost 7 bases, and 21 bases lay between the germline ends. Looked up from germline, CDR1 is MNHNY and CDR2 is SVGAGI (reference sequence). This CDR3 is 15 amino acids long.

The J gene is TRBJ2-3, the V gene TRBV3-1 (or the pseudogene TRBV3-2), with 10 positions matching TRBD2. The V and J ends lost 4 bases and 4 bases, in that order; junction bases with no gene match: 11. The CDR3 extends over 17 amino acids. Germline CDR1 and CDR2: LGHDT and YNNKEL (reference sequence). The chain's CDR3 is CASSPPGVAGGSDTQYF. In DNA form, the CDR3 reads TGTGCCAGCAGCCCCCCGGGGGTAGCGGGGGGTTCAGATACGCAGTATTTT.

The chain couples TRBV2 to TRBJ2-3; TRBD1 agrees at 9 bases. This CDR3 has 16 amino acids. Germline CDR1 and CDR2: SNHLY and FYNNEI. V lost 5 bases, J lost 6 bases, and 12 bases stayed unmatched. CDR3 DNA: TGTGCCAGCAGTCTCCTCCGGGACAGGGTCACTGATACGCAGTATTTT. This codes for CASSLLRDRVTDTQYF.

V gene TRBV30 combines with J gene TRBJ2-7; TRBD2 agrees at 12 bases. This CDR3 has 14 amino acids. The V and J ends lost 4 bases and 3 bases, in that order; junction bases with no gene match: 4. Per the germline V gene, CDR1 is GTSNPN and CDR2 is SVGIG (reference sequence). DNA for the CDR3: TGTGCCTGGAAACCGGGACTAGCGGGCTACGAGCAGTACTTC. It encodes CAWKPGLAGYEQYF.

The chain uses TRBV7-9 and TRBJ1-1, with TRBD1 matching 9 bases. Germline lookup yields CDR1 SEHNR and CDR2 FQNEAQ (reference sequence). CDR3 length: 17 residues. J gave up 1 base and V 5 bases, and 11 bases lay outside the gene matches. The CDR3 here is CASSAPRDRVWNTEAFF. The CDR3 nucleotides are TGTGCCAGCAGCGCCCCCCGGGACAGGGTTTGGAACACTGAAGCTTTCTTT.

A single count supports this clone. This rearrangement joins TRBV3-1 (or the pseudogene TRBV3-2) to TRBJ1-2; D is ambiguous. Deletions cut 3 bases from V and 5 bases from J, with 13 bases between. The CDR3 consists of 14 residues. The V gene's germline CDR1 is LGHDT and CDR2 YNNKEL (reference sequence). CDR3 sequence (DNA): TGTGCCAGCAGCCAGACAACGGCCCGTTATGGCTACACCTTC. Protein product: CASSQTTARYGYTF.

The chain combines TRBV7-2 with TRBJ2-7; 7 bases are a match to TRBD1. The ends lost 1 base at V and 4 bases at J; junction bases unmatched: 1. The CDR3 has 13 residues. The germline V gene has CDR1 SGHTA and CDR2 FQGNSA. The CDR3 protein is CASSLDRGYEQYF. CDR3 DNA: TGTGCCAGCAGCTTAGACAGGGGTTACGAGCAGTACTTC. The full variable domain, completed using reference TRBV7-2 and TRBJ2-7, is GAGVSQSPSNKVTEKGKDVELRCDPISGHTALYWYRQSLGQGLEFLIYFQGNSAPDKSGLPSDRFSAERTGGSVSTLTIQRTQQEDSAVYLCASSLDRGYEQYFGPGTRLTVT.

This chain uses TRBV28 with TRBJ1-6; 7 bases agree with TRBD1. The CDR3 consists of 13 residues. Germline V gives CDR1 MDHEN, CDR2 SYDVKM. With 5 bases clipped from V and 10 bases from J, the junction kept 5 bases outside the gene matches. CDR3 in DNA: TGTGCCAGCAGTCCTACAGGGGCCTCACCCCTCCACTTT. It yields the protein CASSPTGASPLHF.

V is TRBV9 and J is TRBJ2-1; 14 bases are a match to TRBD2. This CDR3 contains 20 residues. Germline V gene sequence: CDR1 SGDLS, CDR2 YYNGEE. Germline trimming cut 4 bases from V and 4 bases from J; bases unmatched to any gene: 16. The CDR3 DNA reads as TGTGCCAGCAGCTCGCCTCGACTAGCGGGGGGGCAAGGGCAATACAATGAGCAGTTCTTC. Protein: CASSSPRLAGGQGQYNEQFF.

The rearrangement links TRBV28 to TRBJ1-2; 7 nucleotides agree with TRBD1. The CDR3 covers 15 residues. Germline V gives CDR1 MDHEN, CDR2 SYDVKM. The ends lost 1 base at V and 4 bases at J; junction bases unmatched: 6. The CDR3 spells CASSLSGGAGYGYTF. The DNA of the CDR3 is TGTGCCAGCAGTTTATCAGGGGGAGCAGGCTATGGCTACACCTTC.

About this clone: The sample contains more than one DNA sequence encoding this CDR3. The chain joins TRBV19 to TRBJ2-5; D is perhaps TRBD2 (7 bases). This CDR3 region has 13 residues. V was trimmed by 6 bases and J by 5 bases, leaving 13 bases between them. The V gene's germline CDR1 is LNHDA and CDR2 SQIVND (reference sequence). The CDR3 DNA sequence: TGTGCCAGTAGCATCGGGGGGCCGGAGACCCAGTACTTC. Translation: CASSIGGPETQYF.

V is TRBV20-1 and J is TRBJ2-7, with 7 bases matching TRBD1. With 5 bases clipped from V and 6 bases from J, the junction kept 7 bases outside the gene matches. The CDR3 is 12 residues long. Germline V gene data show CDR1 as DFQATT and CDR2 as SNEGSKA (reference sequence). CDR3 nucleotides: TGCAGTGCTCGTGGACAGGCCCCCGAGCAGTACTTC. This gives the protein CSARGQAPEQYF.

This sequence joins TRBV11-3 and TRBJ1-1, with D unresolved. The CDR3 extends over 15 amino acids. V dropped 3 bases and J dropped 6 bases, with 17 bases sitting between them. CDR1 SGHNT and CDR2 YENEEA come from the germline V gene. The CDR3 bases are TGTGCCAGCAGCTTCCGGACGGGAAGGGCCCCTGAAGCTTTCTTT. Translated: CASSFRTGRAPEAFF. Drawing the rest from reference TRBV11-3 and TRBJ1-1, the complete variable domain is EAGVVQSPRYKIIEKKQPVAFWCNPISGHNTLYWYLQNLGQGPELLIRYENEEAVDDSQLPKDRFSAERLKGVDSTLKIQPAELGDSAVYLCASSFRTGRAPEAFFGQGTRLTVV.

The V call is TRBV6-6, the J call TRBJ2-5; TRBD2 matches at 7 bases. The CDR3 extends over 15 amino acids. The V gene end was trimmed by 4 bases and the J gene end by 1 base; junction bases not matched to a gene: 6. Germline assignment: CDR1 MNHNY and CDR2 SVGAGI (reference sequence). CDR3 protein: CASSFARLAQETQYF. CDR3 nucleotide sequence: TGTGCCAGCAGTTTCGCCCGACTAGCCCAAGAGACCCAGTACTTC.

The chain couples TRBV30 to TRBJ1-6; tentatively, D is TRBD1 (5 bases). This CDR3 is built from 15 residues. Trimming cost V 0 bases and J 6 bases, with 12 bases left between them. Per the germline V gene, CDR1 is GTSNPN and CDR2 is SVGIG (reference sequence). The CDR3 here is CAWSVEHRLNSPLHF. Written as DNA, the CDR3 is TGTGCCTGGAGTGTAGAGCACAGGCTTAATTCACCCCTCCACTTT.

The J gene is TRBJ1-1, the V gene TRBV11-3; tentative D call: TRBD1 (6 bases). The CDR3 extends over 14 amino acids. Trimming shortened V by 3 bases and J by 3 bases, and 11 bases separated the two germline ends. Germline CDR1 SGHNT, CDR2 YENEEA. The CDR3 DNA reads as TGTGCCAGCAGCTTTCAGGGGCGGCACACTGAAGCTTTCTTT. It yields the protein CASSFQGRHTEAFF. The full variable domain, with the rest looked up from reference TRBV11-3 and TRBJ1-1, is EAGVVQSPRYKIIEKKQPVAFWCNPISGHNTLYWYLQNLGQGPELLIRYENEEAVDDSQLPKDRFSAERLKGVDSTLKIQPAELGDSAVYLCASSFQGRHTEAFFGQGTRLTVV.

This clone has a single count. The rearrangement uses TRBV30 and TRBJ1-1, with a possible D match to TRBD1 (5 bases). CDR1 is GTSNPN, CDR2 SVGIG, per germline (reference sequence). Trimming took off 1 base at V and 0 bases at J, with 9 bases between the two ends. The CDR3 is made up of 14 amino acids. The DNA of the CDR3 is TGTGCCTGGAGTGAGGCAGGGATGAACACTGAAGCTTTCTTT. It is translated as CAWSEAGMNTEAFF. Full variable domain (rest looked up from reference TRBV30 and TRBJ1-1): SQTIHQWPATLVQPVGSPLSLECTVEGTSNPNLYWYRQAAGRGLQLLFYSVGIGQISSEVPQNLSASRPQDRQFILSSKKLLLSDSGFYLCAWSEAGMNTEAFFGQGTRLTVV.

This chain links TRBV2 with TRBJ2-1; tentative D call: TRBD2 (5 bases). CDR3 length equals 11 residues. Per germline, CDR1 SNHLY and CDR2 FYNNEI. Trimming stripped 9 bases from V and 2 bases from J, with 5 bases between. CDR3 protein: CARGAYNEQFF. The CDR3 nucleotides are TGTGCCAGGGGAGCCTACAATGAGCAGTTCTTC.

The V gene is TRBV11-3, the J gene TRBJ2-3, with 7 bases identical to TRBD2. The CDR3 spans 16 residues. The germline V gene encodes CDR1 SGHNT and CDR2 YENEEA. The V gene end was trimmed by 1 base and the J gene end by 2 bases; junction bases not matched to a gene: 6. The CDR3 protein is CASSLGTSSFTDTQYF. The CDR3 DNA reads TGTGCCAGCAGCTTAGGGACTAGTAGTTTCACAGATACGCAGTATTTT.

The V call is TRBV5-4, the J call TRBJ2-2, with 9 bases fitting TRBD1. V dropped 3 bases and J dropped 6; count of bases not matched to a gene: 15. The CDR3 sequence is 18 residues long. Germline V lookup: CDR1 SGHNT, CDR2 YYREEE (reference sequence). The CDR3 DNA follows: TGTGCCAGCAGCTCAGGGACCGGGACAGGGAGATTCGCCGGGGAGCTGTTTTTT. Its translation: CASSSGTGTGRFAGELFF.

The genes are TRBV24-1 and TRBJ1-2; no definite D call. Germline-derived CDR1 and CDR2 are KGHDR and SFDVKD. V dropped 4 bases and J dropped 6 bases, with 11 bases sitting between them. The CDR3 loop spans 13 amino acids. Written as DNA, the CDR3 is TGTGCCACCAGTGAAGGGAGGGAACATGGCTACACCTTC. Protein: CATSEGREHGYTF.

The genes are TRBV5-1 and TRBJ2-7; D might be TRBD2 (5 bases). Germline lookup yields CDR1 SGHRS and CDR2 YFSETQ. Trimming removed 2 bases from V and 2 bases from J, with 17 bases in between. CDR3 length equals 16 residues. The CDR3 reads CASSLGSSGVPYEQYF. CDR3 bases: TGCGCCAGCAGCTTAGGGAGCTCCGGGGTACCCTACGAGCAGTACTTC.